This T cell receptor (beta chain) was captured by sequencing in a study of identical twins. Healthy Caucasians, and only they, were the donors. Study results and limitations: Insertions ran lower in abundant cord blood beta clonotypes, though not in memory repertoires. Models predicted too little out-of-frame TCR alpha sharing in monozygotic twins.

TCRdb processed the 5' RACE reads anew with MiXCR; each CDR3 protein has one entry. The sample records roughly 570,000 distinct CDR3 sequences, more than 9% being singletons. Germline V gene data show CDR1 as MNHEY and CDR2 as SVGAGI. The CDR3 contains 17 residues. J gave up 8 bases and V 2 bases, and 14 bases lay outside the gene matches. Details on this clonotype: Its antigen is unidentified.

A further study also used this sample, focusing on yellow fever vaccine responses in identical twins.

Sample: PBMCs. The V call is TRBV6-5, the J call TRBJ2-4; 8 bases are a match to TRBD2. The receptor was derived from a woman between 18 and 30 years old in good health. CDR3 DNA: TGTGCCAGCAGTTACCCAACAGCGGGGGAACCAAAGGACATTCAGTACTTC. It encodes CASSYPTAGEPKDIQYF.